Detailed here is one T cell receptor (beta chain). The antigen is not known. This sample was taken from a study of cytomegalovirus exposure and HLA in healthy donors. In germline, CDR1 is SEHNR, CDR2 FQNEAQ (reference sequence). The CDR3 sequence is 16 residues long. Unmatched junction bases numbered 11, after V lost 5 bases and J lost 5 bases. Profiled with immunoSEQ multiplex PCR; TCRdb holds only in-frame clones, not every one. Of over 50,000 clones detected, about 92% appear once; the ten largest clones hold approximately 5.3%. Study findings and constraints: Diagnosis of cytomegalovirus status made by the classifier reportedly showed high specificity and sensitivity. In vitro experiments confirmed that three CMV-associated chains were specific for CMV antigens. The authors listed 150 to 200 TCR beta chains as cytomegalovirus-associated. Most TCR sequences showed up rarely, but some public TCRs showed up in many donors.

The TCR comes from a man aged 18 to 29 in good health and CMV-seropositive. The chain employs TRBV7-9 and TRBJ2-1, with 8 bases matching TRBD2. The sample consisted of PBMCs. In nucleotides, the CDR3 is TGTGCCAGCAGCCCTAAAGGTTCGCGGGGGGACAATGAGCAGTTCTTC. Encoded protein: CASSPKGSRGDNEQFF.